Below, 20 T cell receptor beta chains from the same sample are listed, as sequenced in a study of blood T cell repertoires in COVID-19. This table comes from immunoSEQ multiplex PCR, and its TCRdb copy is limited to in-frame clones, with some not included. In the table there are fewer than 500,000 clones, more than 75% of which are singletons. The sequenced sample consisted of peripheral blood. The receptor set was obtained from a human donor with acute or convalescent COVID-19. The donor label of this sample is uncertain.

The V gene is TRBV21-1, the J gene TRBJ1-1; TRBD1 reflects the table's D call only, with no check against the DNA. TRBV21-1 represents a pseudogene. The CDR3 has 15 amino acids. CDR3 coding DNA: TGTGCCAGCAATAAAAAGGGACAGCTGAACACTGAAGCTTTCTTT. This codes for CASNKKGQLNTEAFF.

The CDR3 loop is CASTPGQIHGYTF. Written as DNA, the CDR3 is TGTGCCAGCACCCCCGGACAGATCCATGGCTACACCTTC. The J gene is TRBJ1-2, the V gene TRBV28, with a tentative D call TRBD1 (6 bases). Between the trimmed V and J ends, which lost 7 bases and 6 bases, there was a span of 15 bases. Germline V gene lookup returns CDR1 MDHEN and CDR2 SYDVKM. This CDR3 has 13 residues.

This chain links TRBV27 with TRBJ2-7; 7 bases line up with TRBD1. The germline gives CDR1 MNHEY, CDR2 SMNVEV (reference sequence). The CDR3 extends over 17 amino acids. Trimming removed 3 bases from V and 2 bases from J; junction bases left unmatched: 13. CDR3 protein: CASSFQAGTAVTYEQYF. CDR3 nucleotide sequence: TGTGCCAGCAGTTTCCAGGCCGGGACAGCAGTAACCTACGAGCAGTACTTC.

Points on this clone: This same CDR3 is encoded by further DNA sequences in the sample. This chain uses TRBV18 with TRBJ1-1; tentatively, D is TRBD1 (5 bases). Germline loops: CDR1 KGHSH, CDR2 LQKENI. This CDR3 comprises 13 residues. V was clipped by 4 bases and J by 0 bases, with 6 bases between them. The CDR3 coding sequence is TGTGCCAGCTCACAGGGGATGAACACTGAAGCTTTCTTT. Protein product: CASSQGMNTEAFF.

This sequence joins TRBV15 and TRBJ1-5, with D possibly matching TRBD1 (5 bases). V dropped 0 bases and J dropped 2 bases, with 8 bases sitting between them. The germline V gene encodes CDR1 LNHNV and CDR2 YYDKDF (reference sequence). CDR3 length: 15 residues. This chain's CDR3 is CATSRDGAGNQPQHF. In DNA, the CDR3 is TGTGCCACCAGCAGAGATGGGGCAGGCAATCAGCCCCAGCATTTT.

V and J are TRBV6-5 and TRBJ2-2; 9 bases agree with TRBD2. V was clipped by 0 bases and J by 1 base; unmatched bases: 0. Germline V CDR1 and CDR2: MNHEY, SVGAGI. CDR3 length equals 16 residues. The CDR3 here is CASSYSSGGNTGELFF. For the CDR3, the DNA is TGTGCCAGCAGTTACTCTAGCGGGGGGAACACCGGGGAGCTGTTTTTT.

The DNA of the CDR3 is TGTGCCAGCAGTGAACCCGGCGGAACTTTCGAAGCTTTCTTT. Protein sequence: CASSEPGGTFEAFF. The gene calls are TRBV6-1 and TRBJ1-1; D is unclear. Trimming shortened V by 2 bases and J by 8 bases, and 15 bases separated the two germline ends. CDR3 length: 14 residues. From germline, CDR1 is MNHNS and CDR2 SASEGT.

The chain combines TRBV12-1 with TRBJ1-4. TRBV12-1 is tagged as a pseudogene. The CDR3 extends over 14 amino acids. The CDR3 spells CASSPPRSNEKLFF. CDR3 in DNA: TGTGCCAGCAGCCCCCCCCGGTCTAATGAAAAACTGTTTTTT.

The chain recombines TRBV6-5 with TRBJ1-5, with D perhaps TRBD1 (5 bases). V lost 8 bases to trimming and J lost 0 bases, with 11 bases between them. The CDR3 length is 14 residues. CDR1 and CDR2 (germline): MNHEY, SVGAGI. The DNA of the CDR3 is TGTGCCAGCGCGGGACTCCATAGCAATCAGCCCCAGCATTTT. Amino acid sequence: CASAGLHSNQPQHF.

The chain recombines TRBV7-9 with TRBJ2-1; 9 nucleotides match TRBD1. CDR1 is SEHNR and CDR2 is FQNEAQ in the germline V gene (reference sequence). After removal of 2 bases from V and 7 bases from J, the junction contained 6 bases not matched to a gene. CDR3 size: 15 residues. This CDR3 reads CASSLSGTGRNEQFF. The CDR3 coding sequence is TGTGCCAGCAGCTTAAGTGGGACAGGGCGGAATGAGCAGTTCTTC.

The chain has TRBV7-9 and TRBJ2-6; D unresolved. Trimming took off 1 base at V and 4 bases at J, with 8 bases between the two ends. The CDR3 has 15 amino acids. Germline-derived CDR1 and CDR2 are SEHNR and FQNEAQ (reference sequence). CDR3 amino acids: CASSLGVLGANVLTF. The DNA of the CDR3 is TGTGCCAGCAGCTTAGGCGTGTTGGGGGCCAACGTCCTGACTTTC.

CDR3: CASSSQDLYRYGYTF. The CDR3 DNA reads as TGTGCCAGCAGTTCACAAGATCTTTACCGATATGGCTACACCTTC. The V call is TRBV28, the J call TRBJ1-2; D ambiguous. The germline V gene encodes CDR1 MDHEN and CDR2 SYDVKM. Deletions cut 4 bases from V and 5 bases from J, with 17 bases between. The CDR3 is 15 amino acids.

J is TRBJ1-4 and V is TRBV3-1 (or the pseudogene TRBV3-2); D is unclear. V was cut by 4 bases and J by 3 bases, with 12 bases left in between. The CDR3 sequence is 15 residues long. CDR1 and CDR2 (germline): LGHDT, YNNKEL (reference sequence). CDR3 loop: CASSLEGSSNEKLFF. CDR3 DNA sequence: TGTGCCAGCAGCCTGGAGGGTTCCTCTAATGAAAAACTGTTTTTT.

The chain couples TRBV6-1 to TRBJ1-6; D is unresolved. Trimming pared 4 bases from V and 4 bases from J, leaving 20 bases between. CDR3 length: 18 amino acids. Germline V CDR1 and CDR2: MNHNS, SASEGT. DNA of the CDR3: TGTGCCAGCAGTGCCTCAGGTCAAAGTATATCATATAATTCACCCCTCCACTTT. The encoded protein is CASSASGQSISYNSPLHF.

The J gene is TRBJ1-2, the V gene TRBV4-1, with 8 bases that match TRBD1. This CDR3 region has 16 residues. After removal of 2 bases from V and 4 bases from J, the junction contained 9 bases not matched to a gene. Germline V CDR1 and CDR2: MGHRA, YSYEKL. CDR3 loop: CASSQRPDRVAYGYTF. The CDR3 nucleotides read TGCGCCAGCAGCCAACGACCGGACAGGGTCGCCTATGGCTACACCTTC.

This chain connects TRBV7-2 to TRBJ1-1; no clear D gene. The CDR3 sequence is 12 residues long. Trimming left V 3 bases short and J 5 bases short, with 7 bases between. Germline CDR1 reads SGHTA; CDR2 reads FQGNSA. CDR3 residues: CASSFPPTEAFF. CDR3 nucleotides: TGTGCCAGCAGCTTTCCCCCAACTGAAGCTTTCTTT.

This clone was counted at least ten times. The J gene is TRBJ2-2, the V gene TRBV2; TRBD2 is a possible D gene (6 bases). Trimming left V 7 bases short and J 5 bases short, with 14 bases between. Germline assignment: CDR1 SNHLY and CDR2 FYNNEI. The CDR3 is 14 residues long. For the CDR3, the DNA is TGTGCCAGCACCGGGGGAGCAGGAACCGGGGAGCTGTTTTTT. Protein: CASTGGAGTGELFF.

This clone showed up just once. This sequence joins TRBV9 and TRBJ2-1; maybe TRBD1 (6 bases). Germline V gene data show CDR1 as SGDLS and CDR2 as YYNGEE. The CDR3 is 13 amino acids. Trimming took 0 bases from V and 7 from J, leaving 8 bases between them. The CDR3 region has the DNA TGTGCCAGCAGCGTAGCCGACAGGAATGAGCAGTTCTTC. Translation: CASSVADRNEQFF. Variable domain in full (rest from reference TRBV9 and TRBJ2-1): DSGVTQTPKHLITATGQRVTLRCSPRSGDLSVYWYQQSLDQGLQFLIQYYNGEERAKGNILERFSAQQFPDLHSELNLSSLELGDSALYFCASSVADRNEQFFGPGTRLTVL.

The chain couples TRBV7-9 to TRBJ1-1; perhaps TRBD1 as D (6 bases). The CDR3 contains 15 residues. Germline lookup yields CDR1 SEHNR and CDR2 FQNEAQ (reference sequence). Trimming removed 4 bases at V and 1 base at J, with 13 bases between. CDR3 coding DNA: TGTGCCAGCAGCTCCTCCGGACAGAGGAACACTGAAGCTTTCTTT. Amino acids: CASSSSGQRNTEAFF.

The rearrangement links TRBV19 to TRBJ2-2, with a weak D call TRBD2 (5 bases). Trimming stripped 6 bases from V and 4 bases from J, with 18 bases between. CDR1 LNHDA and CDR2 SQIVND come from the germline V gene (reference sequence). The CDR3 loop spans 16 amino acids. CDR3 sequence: CASREAPGRRTGELFF. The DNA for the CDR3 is TGTGCCAGTAGGGAGGCTCCGGGTCGCCGCACCGGGGAGCTGTTTTTT.